Below, one TCR beta chain is given with its context. Its antigen is still unknown. During the collection period, no donor immune events like infections were recorded. Clones were sequenced by immunoSEQ multiplex PCR, and TCRdb holds only the in-frame ones, with some missing. The sample lists 80,000 to 95,000 clones, approximately 89% occurring once. The sample belongs to a study of identifying expanded T cells in peripheral blood. Between the trimmed V and J ends, which lost 2 bases and 7 bases, there was a span of 6 bases. Germline CDR1 is MNHNS and CDR2 is SASEGT. CDR3 length: 11 residues. General study findings and limits: Over about two and four weeks, about 15 and 18 clones changed, versus 1.2 between replicates. Variance in clone template counts between approximately two-week samples significantly increased with total template count across all healthy donors.

The gene calls are TRBV6-1 and TRBJ2-7; D ambiguous. The sample taken for sequencing was blood. The receptor comes from a person aged 18 to 70 in good health. The CDR3 protein is CASSEQWEQYF. DNA for the CDR3: TGTGCCAGCAGTGAACAATGGGAGCAGTACTTC.